The next 17 T cell receptor beta chains were all read from a single sample in a study of OX40 agonist ivuxolimab in advanced cancers. Generated by immunoSEQ multiplex PCR, the TCRdb table keeps only in-frame clones and is missing some. The sample contains about 10,000 clones, over 60% of which appear only once. This sample comprised CD4+ or CD8+ T cells sorted from blood, obtained in a trial of the OX40 agonist ivuxolimab. Receptors were obtained from an adult with an advanced solid tumor such as melanoma, head and neck, liver or kidney cancer.

The J gene is TRBJ2-7, the V gene TRBV9, with 7 bases lining up with TRBD1. V lost 4 bases, J lost 3 bases, and 13 bases stayed unmatched. There are 16 residues in the CDR3. Per the germline V gene, CDR1 is SGDLS and CDR2 is YYNGEE. CDR3 nucleotide sequence: TGTGCCAGCAGCATCCTCCGGGACAGCGCCTTCTACGAGCAGTACTTC. Its protein is CASSILRDSAFYEQYF.

The chain joins TRBV2 to TRBJ1-2, with 8 bases lining up with TRBD1. Germline assignment: CDR1 SNHLY and CDR2 FYNNEI. CDR3 length: 14 amino acids. V dropped 6 bases and J dropped 5; count of bases not matched to a gene: 8. In DNA form, the CDR3 reads TGTGCCAGCAGCAGGGACAGGTCGGAGTATGGCTACACCTTC. Its protein product is CASSRDRSEYGYTF. Full variable domain (remainder filled in from reference TRBV2 and TRBJ1-2): EPEVTQTPSHQVTQMGQEVILRCVPISNHLYFYWYRQILGQKVEFLVSFYNNEISEKSEIFDDQFSVERPDGSNFTLKIRSTKLEDSAMYFCASSRDRSEYGYTFGSGTRLTVV.

CDR3 residues: CASSLARGSIDTQYF. The DNA of the CDR3 is TGTGCCAGCAGCTTAGCCAGGGGCAGTATAGATACGCAGTATTTT. The chain joins TRBV11-2 to TRBJ2-3, with D possibly matching TRBD1 (6 bases). The CDR3 consists of 15 residues. Germline CDR1 and CDR2: SGHAT and FQNNGV. Between the trimmed V and J ends, which lost 1 base and 5 bases, there was a span of 13 bases.

This clone was observed a single time. This sequence joins TRBV2 and TRBJ2-7; perhaps TRBD2 as D (6 bases). CDR3 size: 13 residues. The ends were cut back, 10 bases at V and 6 bases at J, with 19 bases in the middle. The germline V gene encodes CDR1 SNHLY and CDR2 FYNNEI. The CDR3 sequence: CATGEDVASEQYF. The CDR3 nucleotides read TGTGCCACGGGAGAGGATGTGGCCAGCGAGCAGTACTTC.

This clone has more than one count but fewer than ten. The chain employs TRBV6-6 and TRBJ1-5; possibly TRBD1 for D (6 bases). Per the germline V gene, CDR1 is MNHNY and CDR2 is SVGAGI (reference sequence). The CDR3 runs 14 residues. V was clipped by 5 bases and J by 7 bases, with 15 bases between them. The CDR3 DNA reads TGTGCCAGCAGTGCAACAGGGACGGGACAGCCCCAGCATTTT. Protein: CASSATGTGQPQHF.

V usage is TRBV19 and J usage is TRBJ1-1; D gene ambiguous. The germline V and J ends were trimmed by 5 bases and 5 bases, with 21 bases remaining between them. CDR1 is LNHDA, CDR2 SQIVND, per germline (reference sequence). This CDR3 spans 16 amino acids. CDR3 region: CASSPHSSGPGTEAFF. The CDR3 coding sequence is TGTGCCAGTAGTCCGCATTCGTCCGGTCCGGGTACTGAAGCTTTCTTT.

The chain employs TRBV19 and TRBJ2-3, with D possibly being TRBD1 or TRBD2 (5 bases each). Trimming took 3 bases from V and 0 from J, leaving 10 bases between them. The CDR3 runs to 15 residues. Germline CDR1 LNHDA, CDR2 SQIVND (reference sequence). CDR3 sequence (DNA): TGTGCCAGTAGTATTCGGGACGGTAGCACAGATACGCAGTATTTT. This encodes CASSIRDGSTDTQYF. The complete variable domain, with remaining parts taken from reference TRBV19 and TRBJ2-3, reads DGGITQSPKYLFRKEGQNVTLSCEQNLNHDAMYWYRQDPGQGLRLIYYSQIVNDFQKGDIAEGYSVSREKKESFPLTVTSAQKNPTAFYLCASSIRDGSTDTQYFGPGTRLTVL.

This chain links TRBV5-6 with TRBJ2-5, with 7 bases identical to TRBD2. V trimming: 6 bases; J trimming: 8 bases; junction bases outside the gene matches: 7. Looked up from germline, CDR1 is SGHDT and CDR2 is YYEEEE. The CDR3 has 12 residues. The CDR3 DNA is TGTGCCAGCACATGGGGGGGGTTCACCCAGTACTTC. Translating it yields CASTWGGFTQYF. The full variable domain, in which reference TRBV5-6 and TRBJ2-5 provide the parts outside the CDR3, is DAGVTQSPTHLIKTRGQQVTLRCSPKSGHDTVSWYQQALGQGPQFIFQYYEEEERQRGNFPDRFSGHQFPNYSSELNVNALLLGDSALYLCASTWGGFTQYFGPGTRLLVL.

This clone was seen more than once but under ten times. The chain is built from TRBV9 and TRBJ2-7; 7 bases are a match to TRBD2. Trimming took 4 bases from V and 5 from J; bases not matched to a gene: 12. Germline CDR1 is SGDLS and CDR2 is YYNGEE. This CDR3 is built from 15 residues. The CDR3 here is CASSPGEGRINEQYF. The CDR3 DNA follows: TGTGCCAGCAGCCCTGGGGAGGGGAGGATCAACGAGCAGTACTTC.

The DNA for the CDR3 is TGTGCCAGCAGCTTAGTGTCCCGCAGTTTCGACTACAATGAGCAGTTCTTC. Its translation is CASSLVSRSFDYNEQFF. The chain is built from TRBV11-3 and TRBJ2-1; D remains ambiguous. Germline V gene sequence: CDR1 SGHNT, CDR2 YENEEA. There are 17 residues in the CDR3. Deletions cut 1 base from V and 3 bases from J, with 16 bases between.

This clone came up once. The rearrangement uses TRBV30 and TRBJ1-2; no clear D gene. Trimming pared 3 bases from V and 7 bases from J, leaving 18 bases between. There are 14 residues in the CDR3. CDR1 is GTSNPN, CDR2 SVGIG, per germline (reference sequence). The CDR3 DNA is TGTGCCTGGAGGGCCGTGCGGATCTCGGCTGGCTACACCTTC. Translation: CAWRAVRISAGYTF.

The chain employs TRBV7-8 and TRBJ1-4; TRBD1 is a possible D gene (6 bases). Germline V lookup: CDR1 SGHVS, CDR2 FQNEAQ. V was clipped by 8 bases and J by 5 bases, with 24 bases between them. The length of the CDR3 is 17 residues. The CDR3 coding sequence is TGTGCCAGCTTAAGCGGGACACCCCGCTCCGAAAATGAAAAACTGTTTTTT. Its protein product is CASLSGTPRSENEKLFF.

The gene calls are TRBV6-4 and TRBJ2-5; 10 bases align to TRBD2. Germline-derived CDR1 and CDR2 are MRHNA and SNTAGT. The CDR3 totals 15 residues. The V gene end was trimmed by 3 bases and the J gene end by 1 base; junction bases not matched to a gene: 2. The CDR3 bases are TGTGCCAGCAGTGAAGTAGCGGGGGGCCAAGAGACCCAGTACTTC. This sequence encodes CASSEVAGGQETQYF.

This clone was observed once. The V call is TRBV11-1, the J call TRBJ1-2; the D gene is possibly TRBD1 (5 bases). This CDR3 is 14 amino acids long. Trimming removed 3 bases at V and 0 bases at J, with 8 bases between. Germline V gives CDR1 SGHAT, CDR2 FQDESV (reference sequence). The CDR3, as DNA: TGTGCCAGCAGCTTTGACAGTACTAACTATGGCTACACCTTC. It yields the protein CASSFDSTNYGYTF.

There are a few counts of this clone. The V gene is TRBV7-2, the J gene TRBJ1-5; D unresolved. CDR1 is SGHTA, CDR2 FQGNSA, per germline. V lost 1 base, J lost 1 base, and 5 bases lay in between. This CDR3 has 14 amino acids. The CDR3, as DNA: TGTGCCAGCAGCTTAGAAGGGAGCAATCAGCCCCAGCATTTT. This sequence encodes CASSLEGSNQPQHF.

In the case of this clone: A junction end diverges from the germline sequence, so it may reflect a read error. This chain links TRBV7-7 with TRBJ2-3, with 9 bases fitting TRBD1. Germline V lookup: CDR1 SSHAT, CDR2 FNYEAQ (reference sequence). This CDR3 has 15 residues. CDR3 in DNA: TGTGCTAGCAGCTTAGGACAGGGGACCACAGATACGCAGTATTTT. Protein product: CASSLGQGTTDTQYF.

The chain recombines TRBV6-1 with TRBJ2-3; 7 nucleotides match TRBD1. Germline lookup yields CDR1 MNHNS and CDR2 SASEGT. The CDR3 runs to 13 residues. J was trimmed by 2 bases and V by 10 bases; bases with no gene match: 6. DNA for the CDR3: TGTGCCACCTACAGGGGTTTCACAGATACGCAGTATTTT. Translating gives CATYRGFTDTQYF.